This T cell receptor beta chain was sequenced during a study of blood T cell repertoires in COVID-19. Germline CDR1 is SGHTA and CDR2 is FQGNSA. The CDR3 has 17 amino acids. The trim removed 1 base at V and 0 bases at J, leaving 9 bases unmatched. Libraries were prepared by immunoSEQ multiplex PCR; TCRdb keeps only in-frame clonotypes and omits some of them. The table lists about 210,000 clones, more than 70% of them singletons, with over 10% in the top ten. This sequence joins TRBV7-2 and TRBJ2-7; 7 positions match TRBD2. Sequencing was done on a sample of peripheral blood. This TCR came from a human donor in a cohort sampled during active COVID-19. The chain's CDR3 is CASSLGVSGLLSYEQYF. The CDR3 bases are TGTGCCAGCAGCTTAGGGGTTAGCGGGCTACTCTCCTACGAGCAGTACTTC.